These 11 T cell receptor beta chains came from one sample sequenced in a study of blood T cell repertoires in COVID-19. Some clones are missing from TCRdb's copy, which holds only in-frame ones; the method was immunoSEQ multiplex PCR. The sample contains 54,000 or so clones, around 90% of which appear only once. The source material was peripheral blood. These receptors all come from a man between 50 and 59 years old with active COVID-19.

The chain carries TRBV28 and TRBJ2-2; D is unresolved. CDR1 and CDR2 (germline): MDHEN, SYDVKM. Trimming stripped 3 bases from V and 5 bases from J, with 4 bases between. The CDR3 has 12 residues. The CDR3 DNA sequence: TGTGCCAGCAGTTTTCAAACCGGGGAGCTGTTTTTT. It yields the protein CASSFQTGELFF. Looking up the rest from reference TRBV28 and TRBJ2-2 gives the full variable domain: DVKVTQSSRYLVKRTGEKVFLECVQDMDHENMFWYRQDPGLGLRLIYFSYDVKMKEKGDIPEGYSVSREKKERFSLILESASTNQTSMYLCASSFQTGELFFGEGSRLTVL.

CDR3 sequence (DNA): TGCGCCAGCAGCTTGGCTCCAGTTTTAGAAGCGGGAAAACTGTTTTTT. It is translated as CASSLAPVLEAGKLFF. This chain uses TRBV5-1 with TRBJ1-4; D is unclear. Germline loops: CDR1 SGHRS, CDR2 YFSETQ. The CDR3 length is 16 residues. V lost 0 bases to trimming and J lost 10 bases, with 19 bases between them. The variable domain in full, completed from reference TRBV5-1 and TRBJ1-4, reads KAGVTQTPRYLIKTRGQQVTLSCSPISGHRSVSWYQQTPGQGLQFLFEYFSETQRNKGNFPGRFSGRQFSNSRSEMNVSTLELGDSALYLCASSLAPVLEAGKLFFGSGTQLSVL.

The CDR3: CASINRVGGEETQYF. The CDR3 region has the DNA TGTGCCAGCATTAATAGAGTAGGAGGGGAAGAGACCCAGTACTTC. The V gene is TRBV6-7, the J gene TRBJ2-5, with D possibly being TRBD2 (6 bases). TRBV6-7 is known as an ORF, though its function is uncertain. V gave up 7 bases and J gave up 3 bases, with 18 bases separating them. The length of the CDR3 is 15 residues.

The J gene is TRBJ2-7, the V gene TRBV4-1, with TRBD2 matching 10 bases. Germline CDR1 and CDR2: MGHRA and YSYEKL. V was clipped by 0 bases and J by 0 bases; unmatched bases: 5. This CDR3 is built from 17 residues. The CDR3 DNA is TGCGCCAGCAGCCAAGATTTACTAGCGGGGAGCTCCTACGAGCAGTACTTC. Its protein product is CASSQDLLAGSSYEQYF.

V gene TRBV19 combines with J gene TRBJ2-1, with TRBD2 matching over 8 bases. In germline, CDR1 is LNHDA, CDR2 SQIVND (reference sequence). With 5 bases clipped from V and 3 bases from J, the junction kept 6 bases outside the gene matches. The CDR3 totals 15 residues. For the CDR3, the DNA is TGTGCCAGTAGTCATTCGACTAGCGTCTACAATGAGCAGTTCTTC. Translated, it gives CASSHSTSVYNEQFF.

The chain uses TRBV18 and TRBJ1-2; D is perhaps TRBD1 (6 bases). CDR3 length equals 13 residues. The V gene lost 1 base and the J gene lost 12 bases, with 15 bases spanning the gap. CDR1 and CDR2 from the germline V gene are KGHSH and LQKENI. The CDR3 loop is CASSPRTGSGHTF. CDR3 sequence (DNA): TGTGCCAGCTCACCACGTACAGGGTCTGGTCACACCTTC. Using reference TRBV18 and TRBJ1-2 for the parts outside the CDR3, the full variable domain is NAGVMQNPRHLVRRRGQEARLRCSPMKGHSHVYWYRQLPEEGLKFMVYLQKENIIDESGMPKERFSAEFPKEGPSILRIQQVVRGDSAAYFCASSPRTGSGHTFGSGTRLTVV.

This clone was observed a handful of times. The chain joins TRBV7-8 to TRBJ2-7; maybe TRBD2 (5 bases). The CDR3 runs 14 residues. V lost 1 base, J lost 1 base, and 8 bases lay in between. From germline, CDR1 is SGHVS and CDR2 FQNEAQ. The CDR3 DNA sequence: TGTGCCAGCAGCTTAGGAGGGCCTTCCTACGAGCAGTACTTC. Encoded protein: CASSLGGPSYEQYF.

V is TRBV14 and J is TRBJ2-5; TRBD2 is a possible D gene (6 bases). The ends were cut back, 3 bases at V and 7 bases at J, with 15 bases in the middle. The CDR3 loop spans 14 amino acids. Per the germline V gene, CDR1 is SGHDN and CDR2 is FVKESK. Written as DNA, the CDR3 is TGTGCCAGCAGCCAGGATTGGGCGCGGGGGACCCAGTACTTC. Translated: CASSQDWARGTQYF. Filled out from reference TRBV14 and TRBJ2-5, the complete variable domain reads EAGVTQFPSHSVIEKGQTVTLRCDPISGHDNLYWYRRVMGKEIKFLLHFVKESKQDESGMPNNRFLAERTGGTYSTLKVQPAELEDSGVYFCASSQDWARGTQYFGPGTRLLVL.

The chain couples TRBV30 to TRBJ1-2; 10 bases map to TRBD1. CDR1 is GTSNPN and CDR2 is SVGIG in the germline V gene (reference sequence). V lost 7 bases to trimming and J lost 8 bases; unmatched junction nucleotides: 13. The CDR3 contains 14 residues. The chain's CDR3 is CASQVGTGEFGYTF. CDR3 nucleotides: TGTGCCTCGCAAGTCGGGACAGGGGAATTCGGCTACACCTTC.

The CDR3: CASSLGGLANYGYTF. In DNA, the CDR3 is TGTGCCAGCAGCTTAGGAGGTTTAGCTAACTATGGCTACACCTTC. V usage is TRBV7-2 and J usage is TRBJ1-2; D not certain. Germline CDR1 is SGHTA and CDR2 is FQGNSA. This CDR3 spans 15 amino acids. Trimming removed 1 base at V and 0 bases at J, with 9 bases between.

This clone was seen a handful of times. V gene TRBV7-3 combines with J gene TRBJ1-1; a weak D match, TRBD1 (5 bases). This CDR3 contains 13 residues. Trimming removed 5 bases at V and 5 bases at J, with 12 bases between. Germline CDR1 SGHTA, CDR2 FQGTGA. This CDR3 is CASSTTGGTEAFF. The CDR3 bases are TGTGCCAGCAGCACAACCGGGGGAACTGAAGCTTTCTTT.